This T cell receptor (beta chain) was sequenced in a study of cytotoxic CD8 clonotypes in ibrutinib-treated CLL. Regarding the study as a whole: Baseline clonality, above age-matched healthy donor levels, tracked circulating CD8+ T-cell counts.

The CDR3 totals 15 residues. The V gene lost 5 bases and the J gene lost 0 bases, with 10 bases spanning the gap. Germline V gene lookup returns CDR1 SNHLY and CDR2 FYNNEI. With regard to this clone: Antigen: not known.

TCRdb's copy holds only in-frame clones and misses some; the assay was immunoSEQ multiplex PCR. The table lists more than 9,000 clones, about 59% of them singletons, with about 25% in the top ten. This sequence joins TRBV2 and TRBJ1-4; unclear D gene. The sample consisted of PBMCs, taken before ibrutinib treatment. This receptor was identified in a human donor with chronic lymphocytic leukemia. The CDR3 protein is CASSIGLATNEKLFF. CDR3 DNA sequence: TGTGCCAGCAGTATTGGACTCGCAACTAATGAAAAACTGTTTTTT.